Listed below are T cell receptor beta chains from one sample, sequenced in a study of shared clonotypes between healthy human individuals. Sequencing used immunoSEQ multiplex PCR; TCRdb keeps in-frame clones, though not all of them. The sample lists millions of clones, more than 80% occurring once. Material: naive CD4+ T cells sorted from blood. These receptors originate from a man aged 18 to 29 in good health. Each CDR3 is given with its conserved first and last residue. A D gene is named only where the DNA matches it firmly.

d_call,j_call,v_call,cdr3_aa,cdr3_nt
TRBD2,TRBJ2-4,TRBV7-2,CASSENSGRDFSAKNIQYF,TGTGCCAGCAGCGAAAATAGCGGGAGGGACTTTTCGGCCAAAAACATTCAGTACTTC
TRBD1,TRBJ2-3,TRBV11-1,CASSRQGEASTDTQYF,TGTGCCAGCAGCAGACAGGGGGAAGCGAGCACAGATACGCAGTATTTT
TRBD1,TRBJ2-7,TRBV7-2,CASSLVGTGGYEQYF,TGTGCCAGCAGCTTGGTAGGGACAGGGGGCTACGAGCAGTACTTC
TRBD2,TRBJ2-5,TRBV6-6,CASSPSGGYQETQYF,TGTGCCAGCAGCCCTAGCGGGGGGTACCAAGAGACCCAGTACTTC
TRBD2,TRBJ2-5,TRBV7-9,CASSLATTRGEETQYF,TGTGCCAGCAGCTTAGCGACTACCCGGGGGGAAGAGACCCAGTACTTC
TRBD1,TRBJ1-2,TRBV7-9,CASSPDRGRCGYTF,TGTGCCAGCAGCCCGGACAGGGGACGGTGTGGCTACACCTTC
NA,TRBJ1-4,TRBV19,CASSIVPGQGGEKLFF,TGTGCCAGTAGTATAGTACCGGGACAAGGGGGTGAAAAACTGTTTTTT
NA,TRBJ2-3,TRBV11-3,CASSQDTDTQYF,TGTGCCAGCAGCCAGGACACAGATACGCAGTATTTT
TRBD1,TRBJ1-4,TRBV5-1,CASSPGGQINEKLFF,TGCGCCAGCAGCCCAGGGGGACAGATTAATGAAAAACTGTTTTTT
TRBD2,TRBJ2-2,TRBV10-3,CAISGREGTGELFF,TGTGCCATCAGTGGGCGGGAGGGCACCGGGGAGCTGTTTTTT
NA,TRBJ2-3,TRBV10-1,CASSGSGWINTDTQYF,TGCGCCAGCAGTGGTAGCGGATGGATAAACACAGATACGCAGTATTTT
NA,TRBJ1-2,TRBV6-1,CASSVTGGYGYTF,TGTGCCAGCAGTGTGACAGGTGGCTATGGCTACACCTTC
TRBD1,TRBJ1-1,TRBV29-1,CSALTGGIEAFF,TGCAGCGCTCTGACAGGGGGAATTGAAGCTTTCTTT
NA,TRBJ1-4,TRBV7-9,CASGLRNNEKLFF,TGTGCCAGCGGACTCAGGAATAATGAAAAACTGTTTTTT
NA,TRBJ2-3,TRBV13,CASSFRLEINTDTQYF,TGTGCCAGCAGCTTCCGCCTAGAGATAAACACAGATACGCAGTATTTT
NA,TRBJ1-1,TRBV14,CASSQATGWDTEAFF,TGTGCCAGCAGCCAAGCCACAGGGTGGGACACTGAAGCTTTCTTT
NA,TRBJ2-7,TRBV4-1,CASSQGIPQTGSYEQYF,TGCGCCAGCAGCCAAGGAATCCCCCAAACAGGGTCTTACGAGCAGTACTTC